These 26 T cell receptor beta chains were sequenced from one sample in a study of T-cell memory formation after mild COVID-19. TCRdb used MiXCR to reprocess the 5' RACE reads, holding one entry per CDR3 protein. The sample lists hundreds of thousands of distinct CDR3 sequences, around a sixth seen once, with about 12% in the top ten. The sequenced material came from PBMCs or a T cell subset sorted from them (not recorded which). Receptors were obtained from an adult woman who had mild COVID-19 (a few samples of this study predate the infection). Cell type and time point are not known.

This chain connects TRBV20-1 to TRBJ2-3; the match to TRBD2 covers 8 bases. Germline CDR1 is DFQATT and CDR2 is SNEGSKA (reference sequence). With V trimmed by 4 bases and J by 6 bases, 9 bases remained unmatched. CDR3 length equals 14 residues. CDR3 bases: TGCAGTGCTATTACGAACCGACTAGCGGATACGCAGTATTTT. It encodes CSAITNRLADTQYF.

The CDR3 coding sequence is TGTGCCAGCAGCCCTGAGTCGTCCAATACGCAGTATTTT. This sequence encodes CASSPESSNTQYF. The V gene is TRBV4-2, the J gene TRBJ2-3; D uncertain. Germline CDR1 and CDR2: LGHNA and YNFKEQ. The length of the CDR3 is 13 residues. V was shortened by 4 bases and J by 7 bases, with 12 bases between the two germline ends.

This clonotype came up many times. The DNA of the CDR3 is TGTGCCAGCAGTATGACAGGGGGTAAAGGGTACGAGCAGTACTTC. It encodes CASSMTGGKGYEQYF. The genes are TRBV12-3 or TRBV12-4 and TRBJ2-7; 9 nucleotides line up with TRBD1. The CDR3 covers 15 residues. After removal of 5 bases from V and 4 bases from J, the junction contained 9 bases not matched to a gene.

The V call is TRBV5-1, the J call TRBJ2-2, with 8 bases fitting TRBD1. Germline assignment: CDR1 SGHRS and CDR2 YFSETQ. The CDR3 is made up of 16 amino acids. After removal of 3 bases from V and 3 bases from J, the junction contained 7 bases not matched to a gene. The CDR3 region has the DNA TGCGCCAGCAGCTACATCCCGACAGGGGACACCGGGGAGCTGTTTTTT. Translation gives CASSYIPTGDTGELFF.

The chain links TRBV6-5 to TRBJ1-2; no reliable D call. Germline CDR1 reads MNHEY; CDR2 reads SVGAGI. V lost 3 bases to trimming and J lost 4 bases, with 12 bases between them. The CDR3 has 14 residues. DNA of the CDR3: TGTGCCAGCAGTTATCGCCTCGACGGCTATGGCTACACCTTC. Protein product: CASSYRLDGYGYTF.

This clonotype came up many times. The chain recombines TRBV5-1 with TRBJ2-7; 7 bases line up with TRBD2. The CDR3 length is 13 residues. Per germline, CDR1 SGHRS and CDR2 YFSETQ. V trimming: 2 bases; J trimming: 3 bases; junction bases outside the gene matches: 2. The CDR3 loop reads CASSFASGYEQYF. CDR3 DNA sequence: TGCGCCAGCAGCTTCGCTAGCGGCTACGAGCAGTACTTC.

This clonotype occurred many times. The chain carries TRBV3-1 and TRBJ2-4, with 7 bases identical to TRBD2. The CDR3 spans 14 residues. V shed 3 bases, J shed 8 bases, and the junction held 7 bases outside the gene matches. CDR1 LGHDT and CDR2 YNNKEL come from the germline V gene (reference sequence). CDR3 bases: TGTGCCAGCAGCCAGGGAGGGGACGCGGACATTCAGTACTTC. Protein product: CASSQGGDADIQYF.

This clonotype was detected ten times or more. The chain links TRBV4-2 to TRBJ2-1; 9 bases agree with TRBD2. The CDR3 extends over 15 amino acids. Trimming at V came to 0 bases and at J to 6 bases, leaving 3 bases not matched to a gene. Germline V gives CDR1 LGHNA, CDR2 YNFKEQ. CDR3 nucleotides: TGTGCCAGCAGCCAAGAGCGGGGGGGCTTCAATGAGCAGTTCTTC. It translates to CASSQERGGFNEQFF.

The chain couples TRBV11-1 to TRBJ2-2; no reliable D call. V was cut by 7 bases and J by 2 bases, with 11 bases left in between. The CDR3 totals 14 residues. Germline CDR1 is SGHAT and CDR2 is FQDESV (reference sequence). The CDR3: CASTLSRNTGELFF. CDR3 sequence (DNA): TGTGCCAGCACCCTATCCAGAAACACCGGGGAGCTGTTTTTT.

V gene TRBV21-1 combines with J gene TRBJ1-2. TRBV21-1 is described as a pseudogene. CDR3 length: 16 amino acids. CDR3 region: CASSKRPASGTHGYTF. CDR3 DNA: TGTGCCAGCAGCAAACGGCCGGCAAGCGGGACCCATGGCTACACCTTC.

The chain uses TRBV13 and TRBJ2-3, with TRBD2 identical over 10 bases. Looked up from germline, CDR1 is PRHDT and CDR2 is FYEKMQ (reference sequence). This CDR3 spans 15 amino acids. The V gene end was trimmed by 5 bases and the J gene end by 4 bases; junction bases not matched to a gene: 6. The CDR3 sequence: CASSPKLAGSDTQYF. CDR3 DNA: TGTGCCAGCAGCCCCAAACTAGCGGGATCAGATACGCAGTATTTT.

This clonotype has a handful of counts. The CDR3 loop is CASSLSGTEKLFF. CDR3 nucleotides: TGTGCCAGCAGCTTGTCCGGGACTGAAAAACTGTTTTTT. The V gene is TRBV12-3 or TRBV12-4, the J gene TRBJ1-4; D perhaps matches TRBD1 (5 bases). Trimming took off 6 bases at V and 7 bases at J, with 12 bases between the two ends. The CDR3 totals 13 residues.

This clonotype was found a few times. The chain couples TRBV12-3 or TRBV12-4 to TRBJ1-2; 10 nucleotides match TRBD1. V lost 6 bases and J lost 4; bases outside the gene matches: 11. The CDR3 sequence is 16 residues long. The CDR3 nucleotides are TGTGCCAGCAGGCCGGGACAGGGGAGGCCTTTCTATGGCTACACCTTC. Protein sequence: CASRPGQGRPFYGYTF.

V gene TRBV27 combines with J gene TRBJ2-3, with D uncertain. Germline V gene lookup returns CDR1 MNHEY and CDR2 SMNVEV (reference sequence). V was clipped by 7 bases and J by 2 bases, with 13 bases between them. The CDR3 is 14 amino acids. The CDR3 region has the DNA TGTGCCAGCACCAGGAGTGGTCTCACAGATACGCAGTATTTT. Protein product: CASTRSGLTDTQYF.

The chain has TRBV3-1 and TRBJ2-7; D may match TRBD1 or TRBD2 (5 bases each). CDR3 length equals 17 residues. Germline assignment: CDR1 LGHDT and CDR2 YNNKEL (reference sequence). V lost 1 base to trimming and J lost 5 bases, with 21 bases between them. This CDR3 reads CASSQVTRGHQAHEQYF. As DNA, the CDR3 is TGTGCCAGCAGCCAAGTTACGAGGGGCCACCAAGCCCACGAGCAGTACTTC.

The sample holds a few counts of this clonotype. The V call is TRBV29-1, the J call TRBJ1-2; 7 bases are a match to TRBD1. Germline loops: CDR1 SQVTM, CDR2 ANQGSEA. This CDR3 is 15 amino acids long. V dropped 4 bases and J dropped 1; count of bases not matched to a gene: 9. The DNA of the CDR3 is TGCAGCGTTGGGGACAGCCTAAGGGGTAACTATGGCTACACCTTC. Its translation: CSVGDSLRGNYGYTF.

V is TRBV3-1 and J is TRBJ2-2, with D possibly being TRBD1 (6 bases). Germline CDR1 is LGHDT and CDR2 is YNNKEL (reference sequence). V was trimmed by 3 bases and J by 4 bases, leaving 15 bases between them. The CDR3 has 16 amino acids. As DNA, the CDR3 is TGTGCCAGCAGCCAGACACCAGGGGAATCCACCGGGGAGCTGTTTTTT. This codes for CASSQTPGESTGELFF.

This clonotype has more than one count but fewer than ten. The chain carries TRBV29-1 and TRBJ2-7; a weak D match, TRBD1 (5 bases). This CDR3 contains 12 residues. The germline V gene has CDR1 SQVTM and CDR2 ANQGSEA. Trimming took off 3 bases at V and 6 bases at J, with 12 bases between the two ends. CDR3 protein: CSVEYTGSEQYF. The CDR3 nucleotides read TGCAGCGTTGAGTATACAGGTTCCGAGCAGTACTTC.

This clonotype has at least ten counts. The CDR3, as DNA: TGCGCCAGCAGCCCTAAGTCCTCTAAACTAGCGGGGGACTACCACCCCAATGAGCAGTTCTTC. Its translation is CASSPKSSKLAGDYHPNEQFF. V and J are TRBV4-1 and TRBJ2-1; 11 bases map to TRBD2. The ends lost 4 bases at V and 6 bases at J; junction bases unmatched: 23. The CDR3 is made up of 21 amino acids. The germline gives CDR1 MGHRA, CDR2 YSYEKL.

The chain uses TRBV24-1 and TRBJ2-1; TRBD2 is a possible D gene (5 bases). Germline CDR1 reads KGHDR; CDR2 reads SFDVKD. The CDR3 runs 13 residues. Trimming removed 9 bases at V and 5 bases at J, with 13 bases between. In DNA, the CDR3 is TGTGCCACCTTGGACTGGGCAAACAATGAGCAGTTCTTC. This sequence encodes CATLDWANNEQFF.

This clonotype was counted a few times. J is TRBJ1-5 and V is TRBV20-1; TRBD1 agrees at 8 bases. The V segment lost 1 base and the J segment 8 bases; nucleotides outside the gene matches: 7. This CDR3 contains 14 residues. The germline CDR1 and CDR2 sequences are DFQATT and SNEGSKA (reference sequence). The CDR3 region is CSARGAGGAEPQHF. Written as DNA, the CDR3 is TGCAGTGCTAGAGGTGCAGGGGGCGCGGAGCCCCAGCATTTT.

The chain has TRBV7-6 and TRBJ2-2; a weak D match, TRBD2 (6 bases). Looked up from germline, CDR1 is SGHVS and CDR2 is FNYEAQ. The V end was cut by 5 bases, the J end by 4 bases, with 14 bases between. The CDR3 is 15 amino acids. Here the CDR3 DNA reads TGTGCCAGCAGCCCGGGGTGGCGGGGCACCGGGGAGCTGTTTTTT. This sequence encodes CASSPGWRGTGELFF.

This rearrangement joins TRBV2 to TRBJ2-4; D is perhaps TRBD1 (5 bases). This CDR3 comprises 13 residues. Trimming left V 3 bases short and J 9 bases short, with 12 bases between. CDR1 is SNHLY, CDR2 FYNNEI, per germline. CDR3 residues: CASSEPGPGIQYF. The CDR3 DNA reads as TGTGCCAGCAGTGAGCCAGGGCCGGGCATTCAGTACTTC.

This chain links TRBV7-9 with TRBJ1-6; 8 bases match TRBD1. The V gene's germline CDR1 is SEHNR and CDR2 FQNEAQ (reference sequence). The CDR3 loop spans 14 amino acids. The V segment lost 5 bases and the J segment 10 bases; nucleotides outside the gene matches: 7. CDR3 sequence (DNA): TGTGCCAGCAGCCGCCGTGACAGGGGATCACCCCTCCACTTT. Encoded protein: CASSRRDRGSPLHF. The entire variable domain, with the rest obtained from reference TRBV7-9 and TRBJ1-6, is as follows: DTGVSQNPRHKITKRGQNVTFRCDPISEHNRLYWYRQTLGQGPEFLTYFQNEAQLEKSRLLSDRFSAERPKGSFSTLEIQRTEQGDSAMYLCASSRRDRGSPLHFGNGTRLTVT.

Notes on this clonotype: One end of the junction is discordant with germline, which a read error may explain. This chain links TRBV11-2 with TRBJ1-6; D unclear. CDR3 length: 15 amino acids. The germline V gene encodes CDR1 SGHAT and CDR2 FQNNGV. Written as DNA, the CDR3 is TGTGCCAGCAGCTTAGGTGGCCCCGCTAGGTCACCACTCCACTTT. It codes for CASSLGGPARSPLHF.

This clonotype was picked up a small number of times. The chain uses TRBV20-1 and TRBJ2-1; the match to TRBD2 covers 10 bases. This CDR3 comprises 14 residues. Trimming took 1 base from V and 5 from J; bases not matched to a gene: 2. Germline CDR1 reads DFQATT; CDR2 reads SNEGSKA (reference sequence). DNA of the CDR3: TGCAGTGCTAGAGTTAGCGGGAGGAACAATGAGCAGTTCTTC. It codes for CSARVSGRNNEQFF.